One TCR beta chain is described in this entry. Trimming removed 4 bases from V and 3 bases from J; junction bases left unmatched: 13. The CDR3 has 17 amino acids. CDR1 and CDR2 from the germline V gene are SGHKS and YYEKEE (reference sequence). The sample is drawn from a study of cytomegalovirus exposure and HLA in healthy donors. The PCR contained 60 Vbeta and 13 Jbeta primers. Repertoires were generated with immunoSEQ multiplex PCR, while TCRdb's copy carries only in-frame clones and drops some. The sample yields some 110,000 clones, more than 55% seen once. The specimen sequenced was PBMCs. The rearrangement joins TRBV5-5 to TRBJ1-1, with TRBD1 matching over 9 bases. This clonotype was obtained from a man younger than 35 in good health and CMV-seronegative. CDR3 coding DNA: TGTGCCAGCAGCCCGCGGGCAGAAAACAGGGGGCACACTGAAGCTTTCTTT. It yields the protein CASSPRAENRGHTEAFF. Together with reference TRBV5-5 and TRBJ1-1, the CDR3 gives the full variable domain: DAGVTQSPTHLIKTRGQQVTLRCSPISGHKSVSWYQQVLGQGPQFIFQYYEKEERGRGNFPDRFSARQFPNYSSELNVNALLLGDSALYLCASSPRAENRGHTEAFFGQGTRLTVV.